A single sample gave rise to the 7 T cell receptor beta chains below, sequenced in a study of T cell changes during pregnancy in multiple sclerosis. Method: immunoSEQ multiplex PCR; TCRdb's copy keeps in-frame clones and lacks some. The sample includes about 40,000 clones, over 80% of them seen just once. Specimen: peripheral blood, collected in the first trimester of pregnancy. Every receptor here comes from a female donor in good health, enrolled as a control in a pregnancy study.

V usage is TRBV19 and J usage is TRBJ2-7; TRBD1 matches at 8 bases. With 3 bases clipped from V and 2 bases from J, the junction kept 3 bases outside the gene matches. This CDR3 has 14 residues. Germline loops: CDR1 LNHDA, CDR2 SQIVND (reference sequence). CDR3 region: CASSMGTGTYEQYF. DNA for the CDR3: TGTGCCAGTAGTATGGGGACAGGAACCTACGAGCAGTACTTC.

The chain joins TRBV4-3 to TRBJ2-7, with D uncertain. Trimming took 0 bases from V and 2 from J, leaving 8 bases between them. This CDR3 spans 14 amino acids. Germline values: CDR1 LGHNA, CDR2 YSLEER. The CDR3 coding sequence is TGCGCCAGCAGCCAAGAGTATCAGACCTACGAGCAGTACTTC. It encodes CASSQEYQTYEQYF.

The chain joins TRBV2 to TRBJ1-1; 10 bases are a match to TRBD1. V shed 7 bases and J 10 bases; nucleotides not matched to a gene: 9. Per the germline V gene, CDR1 is SNHLY and CDR2 is FYNNEI. CDR3 length: 13 residues. CDR3 in amino acids: CASIITRDRGAFF. CDR3 coding DNA: TGTGCCAGCATTATCACGAGGGACAGGGGAGCTTTCTTT.

V and J are TRBV7-2 and TRBJ1-5; 10 nucleotides line up with TRBD1. The J segment lost 5 bases and the V segment lost 2 bases, leaving 3 bases of the junction unmatched. The CDR3 runs to 15 residues. The V gene's germline CDR1 is SGHTA and CDR2 FQGNSA. CDR3 nucleotide sequence: TGTGCCAGCAGCTTATACGGGACAGGGGATCAGCCCCAGCATTTT. Translating gives CASSLYGTGDQPQHF.

The chain employs TRBV11-3 and TRBJ2-1, with D maybe TRBD1 (6 bases). CDR3 length: 12 amino acids. Trimming removed 6 bases at V and 8 bases at J, with 11 bases between. The germline V gene encodes CDR1 SGHNT and CDR2 YENEEA. In DNA, the CDR3 is TGTGCCAGCAGTTTTCAGGGGTATGAGCAGTTCTTC. Protein sequence: CASSFQGYEQFF.

This sequence joins TRBV7-3 and TRBJ1-3; D might be TRBD1 (5 bases). The CDR3 has 14 amino acids. Trimming took off 5 bases at V and 4 bases at J, with 12 bases between the two ends. CDR1 is SGHTA and CDR2 is FQGTGA in the germline V gene. CDR3 sequence reads: CASSLAGPGNTIYF. The CDR3 bases are TGTGCCAGCAGCCTCGCAGGGCCAGGAAACACCATATATTTT.

The chain combines TRBV5-1 with TRBJ2-3, with 7 nucleotides matching TRBD2. Germline CDR1 SGHRS, CDR2 YFSETQ. The CDR3 is made up of 17 amino acids. J lost 6 bases, V lost 0 bases, and 13 bases had no gene match. The CDR3 here is CASSLAFRAGSGDTQYF. In nucleotides, the CDR3 is TGCGCCAGCAGCTTGGCTTTTCGAGCGGGAAGTGGGGATACGCAGTATTTT.